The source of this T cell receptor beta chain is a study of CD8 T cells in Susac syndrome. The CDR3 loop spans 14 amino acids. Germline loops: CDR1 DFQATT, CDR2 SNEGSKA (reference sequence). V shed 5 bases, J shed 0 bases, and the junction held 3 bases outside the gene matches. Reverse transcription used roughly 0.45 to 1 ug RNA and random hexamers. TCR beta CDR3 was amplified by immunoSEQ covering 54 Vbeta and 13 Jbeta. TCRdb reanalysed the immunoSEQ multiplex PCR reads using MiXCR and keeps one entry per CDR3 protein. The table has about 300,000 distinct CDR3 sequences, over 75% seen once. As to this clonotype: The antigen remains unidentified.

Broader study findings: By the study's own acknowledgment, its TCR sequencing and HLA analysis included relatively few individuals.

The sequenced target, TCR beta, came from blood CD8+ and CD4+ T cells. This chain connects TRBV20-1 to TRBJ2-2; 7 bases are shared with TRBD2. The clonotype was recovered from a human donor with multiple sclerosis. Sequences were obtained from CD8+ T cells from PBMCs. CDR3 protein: CSAGGLTNTGELFF. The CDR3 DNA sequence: TGCAGTGCTGGGGGACTAACGAACACCGGGGAGCTGTTTTTT.